The 28 T cell receptor beta chains listed next were all sequenced from one sample in a study of blood T cell repertoires in COVID-19. Assay used: immunoSEQ multiplex PCR; TCRdb lists only in-frame clones, some missing. The profile shows a few hundred thousand clones, around 90% of them singletons. The material sequenced was peripheral blood. These receptor sequences come from a human donor in a cohort sampled during active COVID-19.

This chain joins TRBV28 and TRBJ2-7, with TRBD1 matching 7 bases. In germline, CDR1 is MDHEN, CDR2 SYDVKM. V lost 4 bases to trimming and J lost 3 bases; unmatched junction nucleotides: 9. This CDR3 has 15 residues. The DNA of the CDR3 is TGTGCCAGCAGTTCGACAGGGCTGGCCATCTACGAGCAGTACTTC. Protein product: CASSSTGLAIYEQYF.

The chain is built from TRBV27 and TRBJ2-7, with a tentative D call TRBD2 (5 bases). Trimming took off 4 bases at V and 2 bases at J, with 18 bases between the two ends. There are 16 residues in the CDR3. The germline V gene has CDR1 MNHEY and CDR2 SMNVEV (reference sequence). CDR3 sequence (DNA): TGTGCCAGCAGTTCACTTGGAGGAGCCCAGCCCTACGAGCAGTACTTC. This gives the protein CASSSLGGAQPYEQYF.

Of note for this clone: Relative to the germline gene, one junction end is altered; a read error may explain this. This rearrangement joins TRBV29-1 to TRBJ1-2; D perhaps matches TRBD1 (5 bases). The CDR3 totals 12 residues. Germline V gene lookup returns CDR1 SQVTM and CDR2 ANQGSEA. CDR3 protein: CRVGMGGEGYTF. As DNA, the CDR3 is TGCCGCGTTGGGATGGGGGGGGAAGGCTACACCTTC.

The rearrangement joins TRBV19 to TRBJ1-1, with 8 bases that match TRBD1. The CDR3 totals 17 residues. J gave up 3 bases and V 7 bases, and 16 bases lay outside the gene matches. Germline lookup yields CDR1 LNHDA and CDR2 SQIVND (reference sequence). CDR3 sequence (DNA): TGTGCCAGTACCCCGGACAGGGTTGGGTTTTCGGACACTGAAGCTTTCTTT. It encodes CASTPDRVGFSDTEAFF. The full variable domain, its missing parts supplied by reference TRBV19 and TRBJ1-1, is DGGITQSPKYLFRKEGQNVTLSCEQNLNHDAMYWYRQDPGQGLRLIYYSQIVNDFQKGDIAEGYSVSREKKESFPLTVTSAQKNPTAFYLCASTPDRVGFSDTEAFFGQGTRLTVV.

To note about this clone: Within the sample, other DNA sequences also encode this same CDR3. The chain links TRBV27 to TRBJ1-5; D remains unclear. Trimming stripped 3 bases from V and 3 bases from J, with 9 bases between. Germline CDR1 is MNHEY and CDR2 is SMNVEV (reference sequence). The CDR3 totals 14 residues. DNA of the CDR3: TGTGCCAGCAGTTTCCGGGGTGACAATCAGCCCCAGCATTTT. Its translation: CASSFRGDNQPQHF.

The chain is built from TRBV6-2 or TRBV6-3 and TRBJ1-2; D gene uncertain. With 4 bases removed from V and 4 bases from J, the gap between germline ends came to 13 bases. Germline CDR1 reads MNHEY; CDR2 reads SVGEGT. The CDR3 covers 14 residues. The CDR3 DNA reads TGTGCCAGCAGTTTAGAACAGAACCTCTATGGCTACACCTTC. This encodes CASSLEQNLYGYTF.

This chain uses TRBV21-1 with TRBJ1-6. TRBV21-1 is a listed pseudogene. The CDR3 runs to 16 residues. CDR3 loop: CASSPGGPRYNSPLHF. CDR3 bases: TGTGCCAGCAGCCCGGGGGGGCCCAGGTATAATTCACCCCTCCACTTT.

In nucleotides, the CDR3 is TGTGCCATCAGGGAACAGGGGAATAGCAATCAGCCCCAGCATTTT. Amino acid sequence: CAIREQGNSNQPQHF. The V and J genes are TRBV10-3 and TRBJ1-5; 7 bases are a match to TRBD1. With V trimmed by 6 bases and J by 0 bases, 5 bases remained unmatched. Per germline, CDR1 ENHRY and CDR2 SYGVKD. The CDR3 consists of 15 residues.

V is TRBV19 and J is TRBJ1-5, with a weak D call TRBD1 (5 bases). Germline CDR1 and CDR2: LNHDA and SQIVND (reference sequence). V was shortened by 5 bases and J by 1 base, with 18 bases between the two germline ends. The length of the CDR3 is 17 residues. CDR3 nucleotides: TGTGCCAGTAGTGTCGTCATCAGGGTGGGGAGCAATCAGCCCCAGCATTTT. Amino acid sequence: CASSVVIRVGSNQPQHF.

Only a few counts were recorded for this clone. This sequence joins TRBV7-2 and TRBJ2-7, with D unresolved. This CDR3 contains 15 residues. V shed 1 base and J shed 2 bases, with 12 bases lying between them. Germline CDR1 reads SGHTA; CDR2 reads FQGNSA. The CDR3 loop reads CASSLELRATYEQYF. In DNA, the CDR3 is TGTGCCAGCAGCTTAGAACTACGAGCGACCTACGAGCAGTACTTC.

The CDR3 region is CASSPVRGSYEQYF. The CDR3 DNA reads TGTGCCAGCTCACCCGTCAGGGGATCCTACGAGCAGTACTTC. V gene TRBV18 combines with J gene TRBJ2-7, with D possibly matching TRBD1 (6 bases). The V and J ends lost 3 bases and 1 base respectively, with 10 bases between them. The length of the CDR3 is 14 residues. Germline V CDR1 and CDR2: KGHSH, LQKENI.

This rearrangement joins TRBV11-2 to TRBJ2-1; the D gene is possibly TRBD2 (6 bases). The germline CDR1 and CDR2 sequences are SGHAT and FQNNGV. V lost 4 bases to trimming and J lost 5 bases, with 24 bases between them. The CDR3 sequence is 18 residues long. CDR3 nucleotide sequence: TGTGCCAGCAGCTCTACCTCCGGGACTTCGTACACCCACAATGAGCAGTTCTTC. This encodes CASSSTSGTSYTHNEQFF.

This clone was detected a few times. This chain uses TRBV28 with TRBJ1-2; D is undetermined. The CDR3 covers 12 residues. Germline assignment: CDR1 MDHEN and CDR2 SYDVKM. V was pared by 8 bases and J by 2 bases, with 9 bases between. For the CDR3, the DNA is TGTGCCAGCTCGACCGGGAACTATGGCTACACCTTC. The encoded protein is CASSTGNYGYTF.

V gene TRBV4-1 combines with J gene TRBJ2-1, with 7 bases fitting TRBD2. V shed 4 bases, J shed 3 bases, and the junction held 9 bases outside the gene matches. This CDR3 has 16 residues. Germline V gene sequence: CDR1 MGHRA, CDR2 YSYEKL. The CDR3 is CASSPGGRDYYNEQFF. DNA of the CDR3: TGCGCCAGCAGCCCCGGCGGACGGGACTACTACAATGAGCAGTTCTTC.

V and J are TRBV7-9 and TRBJ2-7, with 7 bases aligning to TRBD1. The CDR3 is made up of 17 amino acids. Germline-derived CDR1 and CDR2 are SEHNR and FQNEAQ (reference sequence). V lost 5 bases to trimming and J lost 4 bases; unmatched junction nucleotides: 17. This chain's CDR3 is CASSREYRATGPYEQYF. CDR3 DNA sequence: TGTGCCAGCAGCCGGGAATACAGGGCGACAGGGCCATACGAGCAGTACTTC.

The V gene is TRBV18, the J gene TRBJ1-5; D possibly corresponds to TRBD1 (5 bases). The V end lost 4 bases, the J end lost 3 bases, and 10 bases lay between the germline ends. Germline V gene lookup returns CDR1 KGHSH and CDR2 LQKENI. The CDR3 runs to 14 residues. CDR3 DNA sequence: TGTGCCAGCTCACTCCAGGGTTTCAATCAGCCCCAGCATTTT. This codes for CASSLQGFNQPQHF.

The chain recombines TRBV11-2 with TRBJ1-2; possibly TRBD1 for D (6 bases). The CDR3 sequence is 15 residues long. V lost 2 bases to trimming and J lost 8 bases, with 18 bases between them. Per the germline V gene, CDR1 is SGHAT and CDR2 is FQNNGV. The DNA for the CDR3 is TGTGCCAGCAGCTTATTATTGGGAACAGGGAAAGGCTACACCTTC. Translation gives CASSLLLGTGKGYTF.

The chain uses TRBV19 and TRBJ2-7, with D possibly TRBD2 on 7 matching bases. CDR3 length: 15 amino acids. The germline V gene has CDR1 LNHDA and CDR2 SQIVND (reference sequence). Trimming removed 0 bases from V and 2 bases from J, with 11 bases in between. The CDR3 here is CASSIEGGDTYEQYF. The CDR3 DNA reads as TGTGCCAGTAGTATAGAAGGGGGGGATACCTACGAGCAGTACTTC.

The V gene is TRBV4-1, the J gene TRBJ1-3, with D possibly matching TRBD1 (5 bases). Germline V gene sequence: CDR1 MGHRA, CDR2 YSYEKL. The germline V and J ends were trimmed by 0 bases and 4 bases, with 10 bases remaining between them. The CDR3 extends over 15 amino acids. CDR3 sequence reads: CASSQDFRGGNTIYF. DNA of the CDR3: TGCGCCAGCAGCCAAGATTTCCGGGGGGGAAACACCATATATTTT.

V is TRBV2 and J is TRBJ2-7; 9 bases are shared with TRBD2. CDR1 and CDR2 from the germline V gene are SNHLY and FYNNEI. The length of the CDR3 is 16 residues. The J segment lost 4 bases and the V segment lost 6 bases, leaving 13 bases of the junction unmatched. Here the CDR3 DNA reads TGTGCCAGCAGCTCCCCTGGGCGGGAGGGCCGATACGAGCAGTACTTC. It codes for CASSSPGREGRYEQYF.

The chain links TRBV4-2 to TRBJ1-4; 8 nucleotides line up with TRBD1. Germline lookup yields CDR1 LGHNA and CDR2 YNFKEQ. There are 18 residues in the CDR3. V was pared by 0 bases and J by 8 bases, with 14 bases of the junction left unmatched. The CDR3 nucleotides read TGTGCCAGCAGCCAAGATGAAAGGTCAGGGGGCTTCGCCGAAAAACTGTTTTTT. This codes for CASSQDERSGGFAEKLFF.

The chain is built from TRBV7-9 and TRBJ2-2; 10 bases agree with TRBD1. The CDR3 runs 17 residues. The germline CDR1 and CDR2 sequences are SEHNR and FQNEAQ (reference sequence). Germline trimming cut 1 base from V and 3 bases from J; bases unmatched to any gene: 5. As DNA, the CDR3 is TGTGCCAGCAGCTTAGAAGGGACAGGGGCCTACACCGGGGAGCTGTTTTTT. Translated: CASSLEGTGAYTGELFF. Full variable domain (remainder filled in from reference TRBV7-9 and TRBJ2-2): DTGVSQNPRHKITKRGQNVTFRCDPISEHNRLYWYRQTLGQGPEFLTYFQNEAQLEKSRLLSDRFSAERPKGSFSTLEIQRTEQGDSAMYLCASSLEGTGAYTGELFFGEGSRLTVL.

V gene TRBV3-1 (or the pseudogene TRBV3-2) combines with J gene TRBJ1-5; TRBD1 matches 8 bases. Germline trimming cut 4 bases from V and 5 bases from J; bases unmatched to any gene: 7. The CDR3 has 15 amino acids. Germline V gene lookup returns CDR1 LGHDT and CDR2 YNNKEL (reference sequence). CDR3 nucleotides: TGTGCCAGCAGCCCATCCCCACAGGGGGATCAGCCCCAGCATTTT. This sequence encodes CASSPSPQGDQPQHF.

In DNA form, the CDR3 reads TGTGCCAGCAGACCTTCGGGTTTCGGCGAGCAGTACTTC. Translated: CASRPSGFGEQYF. The chain links TRBV6-6 to TRBJ2-7; unclear D gene. The CDR3 spans 13 residues. Trimming took off 6 bases at V and 6 bases at J, with 15 bases between the two ends. CDR1 and CDR2 from the germline V gene are MNHNY and SVGAGI (reference sequence).

The rearrangement uses TRBV5-6 and TRBJ1-5; maybe TRBD1 (5 bases). The CDR3 spans 14 residues. The V gene's germline CDR1 is SGHDT and CDR2 YYEEEE. Trimming cost V 1 base and J 7 bases, with 12 bases left between them. The CDR3 nucleotides are TGTGCCAGCAGCTTGAAGGGGATTGACCAGCCCCAGCATTTT. Protein: CASSLKGIDQPQHF.

The chain uses TRBV7-9 and TRBJ1-3, with 7 bases that match TRBD1. Germline loops: CDR1 SEHNR, CDR2 FQNEAQ (reference sequence). With 7 bases clipped from V and 11 bases from J, the junction kept 8 bases outside the gene matches. The CDR3 sequence is 12 residues long. CDR3: CASNDRVTAIYF. The CDR3 coding sequence is TGTGCCAGCAACGACAGGGTAACGGCCATATATTTT.

The chain couples TRBV23-1 to TRBJ2-7, with D tentatively TRBD2 (5 bases). TRBV23-1 is recorded as an ORF, its role being uncertain. V was cut by 4 bases and J by 0 bases, with 31 bases left in between. The CDR3 loop spans 21 amino acids. CDR3 bases: TGCGCCAGCAGTCGTGGCCGGGTTGGGAGTTCGGAAAGCCCGAGCTCCTACGAGCAGTACTTC. Amino acid sequence: CASSRGRVGSSESPSSYEQYF.

The chain has TRBV19 and TRBJ1-1; 7 bases are shared with TRBD1. Germline lookup yields CDR1 LNHDA and CDR2 SQIVND (reference sequence). J gave up 3 bases and V 5 bases, and 3 bases lay outside the gene matches. The CDR3 spans 13 residues. CDR3 DNA sequence: TGTGCCAGTAGTTTTACAGGGGACACTGAAGCTTTCTTT. Its translation: CASSFTGDTEAFF.